The present T cell receptor beta chain was sequenced within a study of regulatory T cells in long-lasting Graves disease. The CDR3 is 15 amino acids. Germline CDR1 MNHNS, CDR2 SASEGT. Trimming cost V 5 bases and J 0 bases; bases outside gene matches: 4. The table lists this clonotype with a few counts. Its target is unknown. Study-wide points: TRBV28, TRBJ1-2 and TRBJ2-5 emerged as the favored segments in persistent disease. Persistent Graves' disease cases displayed lower TCR diversity than newly diagnosed ones.

Through Arm-PCR of CDR3 regions and iRepertoire HTBI primers, TCR beta libraries were built. Via MiXCR, TCRdb re-called the multiplex PCR reads, giving one row per CDR3 protein. In the table there are about 540,000 distinct CDR3 sequences, about 14% of which are singletons. Time point specified: newly diagnosed GD, antithyroid drugs for less than 3 months. RNA isolated from PBMCs was used to make the TCR library. In addition, the sample was reused for a study of T cells in Graves' hyperthyroidism and ophthalmopathy. That source reports: Before onset, ophthalmopathy was predicted by the model a median 6.5 months earlier.

This sequence originates from a man aged 30 to 39 with Graves disease. This chain joins TRBV6-1 and TRBJ2-1, with 7 bases aligning to TRBD1. The sample consisted of peripheral blood mononuclear cells (PBMCs), taken at new diagnosis, from a patient treated with antithyroid drugs. The CDR3 bases are TGTGCCAGCAGTAAAACAGGGGACTCCTACAATGAGCAGTTCTTC. Its protein is CASSKTGDSYNEQFF.